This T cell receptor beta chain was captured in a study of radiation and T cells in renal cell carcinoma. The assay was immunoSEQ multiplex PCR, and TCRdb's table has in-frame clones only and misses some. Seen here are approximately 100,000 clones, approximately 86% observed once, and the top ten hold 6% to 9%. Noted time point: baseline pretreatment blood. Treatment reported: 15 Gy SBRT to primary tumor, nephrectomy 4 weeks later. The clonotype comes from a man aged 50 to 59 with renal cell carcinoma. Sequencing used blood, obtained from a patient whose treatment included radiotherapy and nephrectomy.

Here the CDR3 reads CASSLVSPGRYRGYTF. CDR3 sequence (DNA): TGTGCCAGCAGCTTAGTAAGTCCGGGAAGGTACCGTGGCTACACCTTC. V is TRBV5-4 and J is TRBJ1-2; D is unclear. Germline CDR1 SGHNT, CDR2 YYREEE (reference sequence). CDR3 length: 16 amino acids. The germline V and J ends were trimmed by 2 bases and 7 bases, with 21 bases remaining between them.